A selection of T cell receptor beta chains follows, all from one sample in a study of CD4 T cells in relation to SARS-CoV-2 and coronaviruses. Some clones are missing from TCRdb's copy, which holds only in-frame ones; the method was immunoSEQ multiplex PCR. The sample lists about 29,000 clones; over 60% were seen once. The antigens of these receptors remain unknown. Sequenced input: CD4+ T cells from PBMCs, cultured in vitro. The receptors were gathered from a human donor in good health. Each CDR3 is given with its conserved first and last residue. Fields, in order: V gene, D gene, J gene, clone size, CDR3 DNA, CDR3 protein. D genes are given only for firm matches. The size of a clone is reported for some rows only, either as once, few or many, or as a class for expanded clones.

TRBV12-5	.	TRBJ2-6	.	TGTGCTAGTGGTATAGGCCGCTCTGGGGCCAACGTCCTGACTTTC	CASGIGRSGANVLTF
TRBV7-6	TRBD2	TRBJ2-1	.	TGTGCCAGCAGCTTAGCTCCTCAGACTAGCGGGAGGCTCTACAATGAGCAGTTCTTC	CASSLAPQTSGRLYNEQFF
TRBV6-2/TRBV6-3	TRBD1	TRBJ1-2	.	TGTGCCAGCAGTTACTCCCCTTGGACAGGGGGCTACACCTTC	CASSYSPWTGGYTF
TRBV28	TRBD2	TRBJ2-7	.	TGTGCCAGCAGTTCTGCCGGGACTAGCGGGATCTACGAGCAGTACTTC	CASSSAGTSGIYEQYF
TRBV20-1	.	TRBJ2-5	.	TGCAGTGCTGCATTACAAGAGACCCAGTACTTC	CSAALQETQYF
TRBV5-6	TRBD1	TRBJ1-5	.	TGTGCCAGCAGCTTGGGACAGGGACATCAGCCCCAGCATTTT	CASSLGQGHQPQHF
TRBV9	TRBD2	TRBJ2-4	.	TGTGCCAGCAGCGTAGGGGGGGGTCCAGCCAAAAACATTCAGTACTTC	CASSVGGGPAKNIQYF
TRBV5-6	.	TRBJ2-7	.	TGTGCCAGCAGCGGGAGCAGCGAGCAGTACTTC	CASSGSSEQYF
TRBV21-1	.	TRBJ2-5	.	TGTGCCAGCAGCAAATCACAGGGCCCTAGCGGGGGGCAGACCCAGTACTTC	CASSKSQGPSGGQTQYF
TRBV2	TRBD1	TRBJ1-5	.	TGTGCCAGCAGTGAGAACAGGGGGTTGAGTCAGCCCCAGCATTTT	CASSENRGLSQPQHF
TRBV25-1	.	TRBJ2-1	once	TGTGCCAGCAGAGAAACAGGGTTGATATCCTACAATGAGCAGTTCTTC	CASRETGLISYNEQFF
TRBV30	.	TRBJ1-2	.	TGTGCCTGGAATTGGCAGGGTGGCTACACCTTC	CAWNWQGGYTF
TRBV7-3	.	TRBJ1-2	.	TGTGCCAGCAGCTTGCACGGCTATTCTGGCTACACCTTC	CASSLHGYSGYTF
TRBV2	TRBD1	TRBJ2-6	.	TGTGCCAGCAGTAGGGACAGCCCTGGGGCCAACGTCCTGACTTTC	CASSRDSPGANVLTF
TRBV5-1	.	TRBJ2-1	few	TGCGCCAGCTATCCGGCGGGACACGGTGGAAATGAGCAGTTCTTC	CASYPAGHGGNEQFF
TRBV29-1	.	TRBJ2-3	few	TGCAGCGTCGTACAGGGAGCAGCAGATACGCAGTATTTT	CSVVQGAADTQYF
TRBV7-2	.	TRBJ2-7	.	TGTGCCAGCAGCCCGGCTTCGGGTGGCGCCTACGAGCAGTACTTC	CASSPASGGAYEQYF
TRBV6-2/TRBV6-3	.	TRBJ1-1	.	TGTGCCAGCAGTTACAACCGGAATGAAGCTTTCTTT	CASSYNRNEAFF
TRBV18	.	TRBJ1-6	.	TGTGCCAGCTCACCCCAACCGCAGGGCGACTCCTATAATTCACCCCTCCACTTT	CASSPQPQGDSYNSPLHF
TRBV6-2/TRBV6-3	TRBD1	TRBJ2-2	.	TGTGCCAGCAACCCGACAGGGGGCGAAACCGGGGAGCTGTTTTTT	CASNPTGGETGELFF
TRBV4-3	.	TRBJ1-4	.	TGCGCCAGCAGCCAGATCGGACAGCGTGCAACTAATGAAAAACTGTTTTTT	CASSQIGQRATNEKLFF
TRBV12-3/TRBV12-4	.	TRBJ1-2	.	TGTGCCAGCAGTTTAGAGGGGGGCTATGGCTACACCTTC	CASSLEGGYGYTF
TRBV25-1	TRBD1	TRBJ1-4	.	TGTGCCAGCAGTGAGCCACCGGGACAGGGGCTTTTGGATGAAAAACTGTTTTTT	CASSEPPGQGLLDEKLFF